Below are 23 T cell receptor beta chains sequenced from a single sample in a study of long-term antiretroviral therapy in people with HIV. They ran version v3.0 of the immunoSEQ assay at survey level. TCRdb's copy holds only in-frame clones and misses some; the assay was immunoSEQ multiplex PCR. This sample has about 26,000 clones; around 86% occur once, and the top ten carry under 5%. This specimen consisted of unsorted PBMCs, obtained more than 2.6 years after starting antiretroviral therapy. The receptors derive from a middle-aged man with HIV.

This rearrangement joins TRBV5-1 to TRBJ2-5; 9 bases match TRBD2. Germline V gene lookup returns CDR1 SGHRS and CDR2 YFSETQ. The CDR3 is 15 residues long. V lost 0 bases to trimming and J lost 4 bases; unmatched junction nucleotides: 4. The CDR3 DNA reads as TGCGCCAGCAGCTTGGTGGCGGGAGGGGCAGAGACCCAGTACTTC. Encoded protein: CASSLVAGGAETQYF.

V gene TRBV2 combines with J gene TRBJ2-7; 7 nucleotides align to TRBD2. The CDR3 extends over 14 amino acids. The germline V gene encodes CDR1 SNHLY and CDR2 FYNNEI. The ends lost 5 bases at V and 7 bases at J; junction bases unmatched: 11. For the CDR3, the DNA is TGTGCCAGCAGTCGGACTAGGGTCCGGGGAGAGCAGTACTTC. Translating gives CASSRTRVRGEQYF.

The chain employs TRBV2 and TRBJ2-1, with 9 bases that match TRBD2. Germline assignment: CDR1 SNHLY and CDR2 FYNNEI. This CDR3 contains 17 residues. The J segment lost 7 bases and the V segment lost 1 base, leaving 11 bases of the junction unmatched. CDR3 in DNA: TGTGCCAGCAGTGAAGGCCCCCGGGCGGGGGGGGGTAATGAGCAGTTCTTC. This sequence encodes CASSEGPRAGGGNEQFF.

This clone was observed a handful of times. The rearrangement uses TRBV5-1 and TRBJ2-6, with no clear D. Germline loops: CDR1 SGHRS, CDR2 YFSETQ. There are 15 residues in the CDR3. V shed 0 bases and J shed 0 bases, with 4 bases lying between them. CDR3 sequence: CASSLANSGANVLTF. DNA for the CDR3: TGCGCCAGCAGCTTGGCCAACTCTGGGGCCAACGTCCTGACTTTC.

The rearrangement joins TRBV4-2 to TRBJ2-7; D is perhaps TRBD1 or TRBD2 (5 bases each). Germline V CDR1 and CDR2: LGHNA, YNFKEQ. The germline V and J ends were trimmed by 0 bases and 3 bases, with 18 bases remaining between them. The CDR3 length is 17 residues. The CDR3 here is CASSQDPPGTGFYEQYF. As DNA, the CDR3 is TGTGCCAGCAGCCAAGATCCCCCCGGGACCGGCTTCTACGAGCAGTACTTC.

For this clone: One junction end does not reproduce the germline sequence, and a read error may be involved. V usage is TRBV19 and J usage is TRBJ1-2, with unresolved D. The CDR3 runs 8 residues. CDR1 and CDR2 from the germline V gene are LNHDA and SQIVND (reference sequence). The CDR3 here is CASQSDRF. For the CDR3, the DNA is TGTGCCAGTCAGTCGGACCGCTTC.

This clone appeared a single time. The gene calls are TRBV14 and TRBJ1-4; maybe TRBD1 (5 bases). Germline assignment: CDR1 SGHDN and CDR2 FVKESK. The CDR3 consists of 14 residues. Trimming stripped 4 bases from V and 8 bases from J, with 14 bases between. CDR3 amino acids: CASSRQPGYEKLFF. The DNA for the CDR3 is TGTGCCAGCAGCCGGCAGCCAGGGTACGAAAAACTGTTTTTT. Complete variable domain (other parts from reference TRBV14 and TRBJ1-4): EAGVTQFPSHSVIEKGQTVTLRCDPISGHDNLYWYRRVMGKEIKFLLHFVKESKQDESGMPNNRFLAERTGGTYSTLKVQPAELEDSGVYFCASSRQPGYEKLFFGSGTQLSVL.

This clone is categorized as medium-sized. The chain uses TRBV19 and TRBJ2-7; 11 bases are shared with TRBD2. J was trimmed by 3 bases and V by 8 bases; bases with no gene match: 0. Germline V gene data show CDR1 as LNHDA and CDR2 as SQIVND (reference sequence). This CDR3 spans 12 amino acids. The chain's CDR3 is CASGLAGYEQYF. As DNA, the CDR3 is TGTGCCAGTGGACTAGCGGGCTACGAGCAGTACTTC.

This clone came up once. The chain has TRBV19 and TRBJ1-6; weak D call: TRBD1 (5 bases). Trimming pared 4 bases from V and 7 bases from J, leaving 11 bases between. Per germline, CDR1 LNHDA and CDR2 SQIVND (reference sequence). The CDR3 runs to 14 residues. In DNA form, the CDR3 reads TGTGCCAGTAGTACCCCGACAGAGAATTCACCCCTCCACTTT. This codes for CASSTPTENSPLHF.

The CDR3 here is CASSPRGPETQYF. CDR3 nucleotides: TGTGCCAGCAGTCCCCGGGGTCCAGAGACCCAGTACTTC. This chain uses TRBV27 with TRBJ2-5, with D possibly being TRBD2 (5 bases). V lost 5 bases and J 4 bases, leaving 11 bases between the germline ends. Germline V gene lookup returns CDR1 MNHEY and CDR2 SMNVEV (reference sequence). The CDR3 consists of 13 residues.

A note on this clone: Compared with germline, one end of the junction differs, possibly owing to a read error. The chain recombines TRBV4-2 with TRBJ1-2; 7 positions match TRBD1. The CDR3 sequence is 17 residues long. The V gene's germline CDR1 is LGHNA and CDR2 YNFKEQ. Written as DNA, the CDR3 is TGTGCCAGCAGCGAAGATAAAGGAGTACAGGGGAACTATGGCTACACCTTC. Translated: CASSEDKGVQGNYGYTF.

The chain employs TRBV5-1 and TRBJ2-7; no reliable D call. The V end was cut by 0 bases, the J end by 3 bases, with 7 bases between. This CDR3 has 13 residues. Per the germline V gene, CDR1 is SGHRS and CDR2 is YFSETQ. The CDR3 DNA sequence: TGCGCCAGCAGCTTGGACGGTTTCTACGAGCAGTACTTC. Amino acids: CASSLDGFYEQYF.

This chain uses TRBV28 with TRBJ2-3; 13 bases fit TRBD2. The CDR3 sequence is 15 residues long. Germline-derived CDR1 and CDR2 are MDHEN and SYDVKM. V was clipped by 8 bases and J by 3 bases; unmatched bases: 5. CDR3 DNA: TGTGCCAGCGTACTAGCGGGAGGGAAAACAGATACGCAGTATTTT. Its translation: CASVLAGGKTDTQYF.

The sample holds one count of this clone. The chain employs TRBV5-4 and TRBJ2-7; D remains unclear. Trimming pared 4 bases from V and 7 bases from J, leaving 9 bases between. The CDR3 totals 11 residues. The germline CDR1 and CDR2 sequences are SGHNT and YYREEE (reference sequence). The CDR3 protein is CASSENREQYF. DNA for the CDR3: TGTGCCAGCAGCGAGAACCGGGAGCAGTACTTC.

V gene TRBV19 combines with J gene TRBJ2-6; perhaps TRBD1 as D (5 bases). Trimming cost V 3 bases and J 3 bases, with 12 bases left between them. There are 16 residues in the CDR3. From germline, CDR1 is LNHDA and CDR2 SQIVND (reference sequence). CDR3 sequence: CASSMAGPVGANVLTF. The CDR3 nucleotides read TGTGCCAGTAGTATGGCAGGGCCGGTTGGGGCCAACGTCCTGACTTTC.

The chain carries TRBV27 and TRBJ2-7; 7 nucleotides align to TRBD1. V was clipped by 1 base and J by 0 bases; unmatched bases: 3. CDR1 and CDR2 from the germline V gene are MNHEY and SMNVEV (reference sequence). The CDR3 runs to 15 residues. Here the CDR3 DNA reads TGTGCCAGCAGTTTATTGGCAGGGGGCTCCTACGAGCAGTACTTC. Translating it yields CASSLLAGGSYEQYF.

The gene calls are TRBV15 and TRBJ1-1; D uncertain. The CDR3 consists of 14 residues. V lost 0 bases to trimming and J lost 4 bases, with 9 bases between them. CDR1 and CDR2 (germline): LNHNV, YYDKDF (reference sequence). CDR3 sequence reads: CATSREVWGTEAFF. The CDR3 DNA reads as TGTGCCACCAGCAGAGAGGTATGGGGCACTGAAGCTTTCTTT.

The J gene is TRBJ2-3, the V gene TRBV6-6, with D tentatively TRBD2 (6 bases). The CDR3 spans 16 residues. The V end lost 5 bases, the J end lost 0 bases, and 15 bases lay between the germline ends. Germline V gene sequence: CDR1 MNHNY, CDR2 SVGAGI (reference sequence). The DNA for the CDR3 is TGTGCCAGCAGTCCACCCGGGAGAGAAAGCACAGATACGCAGTATTTT. Protein sequence: CASSPPGRESTDTQYF.

This clone was observed a single time. The chain has TRBV7-2 and TRBJ1-5; no clear D. This CDR3 spans 13 amino acids. Per the germline V gene, CDR1 is SGHTA and CDR2 is FQGNSA. Deletions cut 4 bases from V and 8 bases from J, with 12 bases between. CDR3 nucleotide sequence: TGTGCCAGCAGCTCTGGGCTCGTGGAGCCCCAGCATTTT. It codes for CASSSGLVEPQHF.

The V call is TRBV15, the J call TRBJ2-5, with 9 positions matching TRBD2. The CDR3 runs 16 residues. J gave up 6 bases and V 1 base, and 9 bases lay outside the gene matches. From germline, CDR1 is LNHNV and CDR2 YYDKDF (reference sequence). The CDR3 loop is CATSRAKAGGLKTQYF. The CDR3 region has the DNA TGTGCCACCAGCAGAGCGAAAGCGGGGGGCCTAAAGACCCAGTACTTC.

This clone has more than one count but fewer than ten. The chain couples TRBV30 to TRBJ2-7; 8 bases line up with TRBD1. Germline CDR1 reads GTSNPN; CDR2 reads SVGIG (reference sequence). There are 12 residues in the CDR3. Trimming removed 2 bases from V and 6 bases from J; junction bases left unmatched: 3. The CDR3 sequence is CAWSPGGGEQYF. The CDR3 nucleotides read TGTGCCTGGAGTCCAGGGGGCGGCGAGCAGTACTTC.

The V and J genes are TRBV4-3 and TRBJ1-6; 7 bases map to TRBD1. The CDR3 has 16 residues. V was clipped by 0 bases and J by 7 bases; unmatched bases: 6. Germline loops: CDR1 LGHNA, CDR2 YSLEER. The CDR3 protein is CASSQDWTGENSPLHF. The CDR3 DNA reads TGCGCCAGCAGCCAAGATTGGACAGGCGAGAATTCACCCCTCCACTTT.

Judged by abundance, this clone is medium-sized. The V gene is TRBV19, the J gene TRBJ1-5; D is perhaps TRBD1 (5 bases). Germline CDR1 and CDR2: LNHDA and SQIVND (reference sequence). V was clipped by 8 bases and J by 0 bases, with 11 bases between them. The CDR3 covers 14 residues. The CDR3 DNA is TGTGCCAGTGCAGGGTCTTATAGCAATCAGCCCCAGCATTTT. Translation: CASAGSYSNQPQHF.